The 9 T cell receptor beta chains reported below all come from one sample, sequenced in a study of cytomegalovirus exposure and HLA in healthy donors. Sequenced by immunoSEQ multiplex PCR; TCRdb stores in-frame clones only, minus some. Here the sample spans over 50,000 clones, around 96% being singletons. Sequences were obtained from PBMCs. The receptor set was obtained from a woman aged 18-30 years in good health and CMV-seronegative.

This chain connects TRBV2 to TRBJ2-7; tentatively, D is TRBD2 (5 bases). V was shortened by 4 bases and J by 5 bases, with 12 bases between the two germline ends. This CDR3 comprises 13 residues. The germline V gene has CDR1 SNHLY and CDR2 FYNNEI. This CDR3 reads CASSGGQVNEQYF. The CDR3 DNA is TGTGCCAGCAGTGGCGGGCAGGTTAACGAGCAGTACTTC.

The genes are TRBV11-2 and TRBJ2-5; possible D gene TRBD1, 5 bases. V was shortened by 2 bases and J by 1 base, with 14 bases between the two germline ends. The CDR3 covers 16 residues. Germline values: CDR1 SGHAT, CDR2 FQNNGV. The CDR3 loop is CASSLFGHASQETQYF. The DNA for the CDR3 is TGTGCCAGCAGCTTATTTGGACACGCTTCCCAAGAGACCCAGTACTTC.

The chain carries TRBV7-9 and TRBJ1-4, with 7 bases identical to TRBD1. The V segment lost 5 bases and the J segment 8 bases; nucleotides outside the gene matches: 5. The germline gives CDR1 SEHNR, CDR2 FQNEAQ (reference sequence). This CDR3 comprises 13 residues. The CDR3 nucleotides are TGTGCCAGCAGCCGACAGGGTGGGGAAAAACTGTTTTTT. As protein: CASSRQGGEKLFF.

The V call is TRBV5-4, the J call TRBJ2-5; the D gene is possibly TRBD2 (5 bases). Trimming shortened V by 1 base and J by 2 bases, and 6 bases separated the two germline ends. The CDR3 runs to 13 residues. The germline V gene has CDR1 SGHNT and CDR2 YYREEE (reference sequence). Here the CDR3 reads CASSLRLQETQYF. The CDR3 nucleotides read TGTGCCAGCAGCTTGCGACTACAAGAGACCCAGTACTTC.

The chain uses TRBV19 and TRBJ2-4; 10 positions match TRBD2. Germline values: CDR1 LNHDA, CDR2 SQIVND (reference sequence). V lost 5 bases to trimming and J lost 0 bases; unmatched junction nucleotides: 13. The CDR3 is 19 amino acids. The chain's CDR3 is CASSPRLAGRHLAKNIQYF. CDR3 DNA: TGTGCCAGTAGTCCCCGACTAGCGGGCAGACACCTAGCCAAAAACATTCAGTACTTC.

The chain has TRBV28 and TRBJ2-7; tentative D call: TRBD1 (5 bases). The CDR3 is 14 amino acids. CDR1 is MDHEN, CDR2 SYDVKM, per germline. V was shortened by 7 bases and J by 3 bases, with 16 bases between the two germline ends. CDR3: CASTWGADDYEQYF. For the CDR3, the DNA is TGTGCCAGCACTTGGGGCGCAGACGACTACGAGCAGTACTTC.

This chain joins TRBV15 and TRBJ1-3; possibly TRBD1 for D (6 bases). V was trimmed by 1 base and J by 5 bases, leaving 9 bases between them. This CDR3 comprises 14 residues. Looked up from germline, CDR1 is LNHNV and CDR2 is YYDKDF (reference sequence). The DNA of the CDR3 is TGTGCCACCAGCAGAGGGACAGAGAGAAACACCATATATTTT. This sequence encodes CATSRGTERNTIYF.

The CDR3 region is CASTTRAGGGDTQYF. CDR3 coding DNA: TGTGCCAGCACCACAAGAGCGGGAGGTGGGGATACGCAGTATTTT. The chain carries TRBV7-2 and TRBJ2-3, with 9 bases identical to TRBD2. From germline, CDR1 is SGHTA and CDR2 FQGNSA. The CDR3 extends over 15 amino acids. V lost 7 bases and J lost 6; bases outside the gene matches: 11.

V gene TRBV28 combines with J gene TRBJ2-3; perhaps TRBD1 as D (5 bases). Germline CDR1 reads MDHEN; CDR2 reads SYDVKM. The CDR3 sequence is 11 residues long. V was pared by 10 bases and J by 6 bases, with 11 bases between. CDR3 protein: CATQGLDTQYF. In nucleotides, the CDR3 is TGTGCCACCCAGGGTTTGGATACGCAGTATTTT.